A single sample is the source of the 27 T cell receptor beta chains below, sequenced in a study of CD8 T cells in Susac syndrome. RNA, at about 0.5 to 1 ug, was reverse transcribed with random hexamers. TCRdb reprocessed the immunoSEQ multiplex PCR reads via MiXCR and lists one record per CDR3 protein. In the table there are about 300,000 distinct CDR3 sequences, almost 85% of which are singletons. The sequenced sample consisted of CD8+ T cells from PBMCs. The receptors shown here come from a human donor with multiple sclerosis.

CDR3 bases: TGCAGCGTTGCGGTAGGAGGCTTGGCCTACGAGCAGTACTTC. This translates into CSVAVGGLAYEQYF. The V call is TRBV29-1, the J call TRBJ2-7; the D gene is possibly TRBD2 (5 bases). Germline CDR1 reads SQVTM; CDR2 reads ANQGSEA. The CDR3 runs 14 residues. V was pared by 4 bases and J by 2 bases, with 15 bases between.

The CDR3 DNA is TGCGCCAGCAGCCAACCGGGACAGGGTATCTACGAGCAGTACTTC. The encoded protein is CASSQPGQGIYEQYF. The rearrangement links TRBV4-3 to TRBJ2-7; 9 nucleotides agree with TRBD1. V dropped 2 bases and J dropped 3; count of bases not matched to a gene: 5. The germline V gene has CDR1 LGHNA and CDR2 YSLEER. This CDR3 has 15 amino acids.

The chain couples TRBV5-6 to TRBJ2-1; D unresolved. This CDR3 spans 11 amino acids. V was shortened by 0 bases and J by 9 bases, with 4 bases between the two germline ends. Germline V gene lookup returns CDR1 SGHDT and CDR2 YYEEEE. The CDR3 nucleotides read TGTGCCAGCAGCTTGGGTCGTGAGCAGTTCTTC. Translating gives CASSLGREQFF.

The chain couples TRBV14 to TRBJ2-7, with D possibly matching TRBD1 (5 bases). This CDR3 spans 11 amino acids. Trimming cost V 1 base and J 9 bases, with 7 bases left between them. Germline V CDR1 and CDR2: SGHDN, FVKESK. The CDR3 spells CASSQATGQYF. CDR3 nucleotides: TGTGCCAGCAGCCAAGCAACAGGGCAGTACTTC.

V is TRBV28 and J is TRBJ2-7, with 12 bases fitting TRBD2. There are 16 residues in the CDR3. V gave up 5 bases and J gave up 5 bases; unmatched junction bases: 10. Germline V gene data show CDR1 as MDHEN and CDR2 as SYDVKM. The CDR3 sequence: CASSELLAGGDDEQYF. As DNA, the CDR3 is TGTGCCAGCAGTGAGTTACTAGCGGGAGGAGACGACGAGCAGTACTTC.

The V and J genes are TRBV28 and TRBJ1-1, with 7 bases aligning to TRBD1. V lost 1 base to trimming and J lost 0 bases; unmatched junction nucleotides: 2. Germline V CDR1 and CDR2: MDHEN, SYDVKM. CDR3 length: 15 amino acids. The CDR3 coding sequence is TGTGCCAGCAGTTTATACAGGGGCCTGAACACTGAAGCTTTCTTT. Protein product: CASSLYRGLNTEAFF.

The chain couples TRBV28 to TRBJ2-3, with 11 bases lining up with TRBD2. Per germline, CDR1 MDHEN and CDR2 SYDVKM. CDR3 size: 16 residues. The junction had 7 bases not matched to a gene; V was cut back by 3 bases and J by 5 bases. The CDR3: CASSLVLAGGGDTQYF. CDR3 in DNA: TGTGCCAGCAGTTTGGTCCTAGCGGGAGGTGGAGATACGCAGTATTTT.

The chain has TRBV27 and TRBJ1-2, with unresolved D. Germline V gene data show CDR1 as MNHEY and CDR2 as SMNVEV (reference sequence). The CDR3 has 13 residues. V was pared by 3 bases and J by 2 bases, with 7 bases between. CDR3 nucleotide sequence: TGTGCCAGCAGTTTTGGCGGAAACTATGGCTACACCTTC. This gives the protein CASSFGGNYGYTF.

This chain connects TRBV30 to TRBJ2-3, with 12 bases fitting TRBD2. CDR1 and CDR2 from the germline V gene are GTSNPN and SVGIG (reference sequence). The V gene end was trimmed by 0 bases and the J gene end by 4 bases; junction bases not matched to a gene: 2. The CDR3 totals 15 residues. This chain's CDR3 is CAWSVLAGGSDTQYF. CDR3 DNA sequence: TGTGCCTGGAGTGTACTAGCGGGAGGCTCAGATACGCAGTATTTT. Supplemented by reference TRBV30 and TRBJ2-3, the full variable domain reads SQTIHQWPATLVQPVGSPLSLECTVEGTSNPNLYWYRQAAGRGLQLLFYSVGIGQISSEVPQNLSASRPQDRQFILSSKKLLLSDSGFYLCAWSVLAGGSDTQYFGPGTRLTVL.

The table lists this clonotype with a count of one. The J gene is TRBJ1-3, the V gene TRBV28; no clear D gene. This CDR3 is 16 amino acids long. V shed 1 base and J shed 0 bases, with 10 bases lying between them. The germline CDR1 and CDR2 sequences are MDHEN and SYDVKM. CDR3 coding DNA: TGTGCCAGCAGTTTATTAAGGGCCGTCTCTGGAAACACCATATATTTT. Translating it yields CASSLLRAVSGNTIYF. The full variable domain, its missing parts supplied by reference TRBV28 and TRBJ1-3, is DVKVTQSSRYLVKRTGEKVFLECVQDMDHENMFWYRQDPGLGLRLIYFSYDVKMKEKGDIPEGYSVSREKKERFSLILESASTNQTSMYLCASSLLRAVSGNTIYFGEGSWLTVV.

This chain uses TRBV4-3 with TRBJ2-7; TRBD1 aligns across 8 bases. The trim removed 4 bases at V and 0 bases at J, leaving 8 bases unmatched. Germline V gene data show CDR1 as LGHNA and CDR2 as YSLEER. The CDR3 is 16 amino acids. CDR3 nucleotides: TGCGCCAGCAGCCGAGGGACAGGCAGGAGCTCCTACGAGCAGTACTTC. Its translation: CASSRGTGRSSYEQYF.

V is TRBV12-3 or TRBV12-4 and J is TRBJ2-4, with D possibly called TRBD1 or TRBD2 (6 bases each). V lost 7 bases to trimming and J lost 8 bases, with 21 bases between them. The CDR3 runs to 15 residues. CDR3 DNA: TGTGCCAGCACCGCGGGCAGGGGAGGTTTGGACATTCAGTACTTC. It encodes CASTAGRGGLDIQYF.

This clonotype has more than one count but fewer than ten. The chain employs TRBV11-2 and TRBJ2-1, with D uncertain. The germline V gene has CDR1 SGHAT and CDR2 FQNNGV. The CDR3 loop spans 14 amino acids. Trimming removed 5 bases at V and 5 bases at J, with 13 bases between. DNA for the CDR3: TGTGCCAGCAGCCCGATGACGGGCAACAATGAGCAGTTCTTC. Translated, it gives CASSPMTGNNEQFF.

The chain couples TRBV7-9 to TRBJ2-1; D possibly corresponds to TRBD2 (5 bases). This CDR3 comprises 17 residues. Germline CDR1 reads SEHNR; CDR2 reads FQNEAQ (reference sequence). Deletions cut 1 base from V and 3 bases from J, with 16 bases between. Written as DNA, the CDR3 is TGTGCCAGCAGCTTAGAAATACGGGCGGGCCACTACAATGAGCAGTTCTTC. Translated: CASSLEIRAGHYNEQFF. Full variable domain (missing parts from reference TRBV7-9 and TRBJ2-1): DTGVSQNPRHKITKRGQNVTFRCDPISEHNRLYWYRQTLGQGPEFLTYFQNEAQLEKSRLLSDRFSAERPKGSFSTLEIQRTEQGDSAMYLCASSLEIRAGHYNEQFFGPGTRLTVL.

The V call is TRBV5-6, the J call TRBJ1-2, with TRBD1 matching 8 bases. There are 14 residues in the CDR3. The germline gives CDR1 SGHDT, CDR2 YYEEEE. V shed 7 bases and J 7 bases; nucleotides not matched to a gene: 12. The chain's CDR3 is CASGIDRGAGGYTF. CDR3 nucleotide sequence: TGTGCCAGCGGTATAGACAGGGGAGCTGGTGGCTACACCTTC.

The rearrangement links TRBV3-1 to TRBJ2-7; D remains ambiguous. From germline, CDR1 is LGHDT and CDR2 YNNKEL (reference sequence). Trimming left V 0 bases short and J 7 bases short, with 16 bases between. The CDR3 sequence is 15 residues long. Here the CDR3 DNA reads TGTGCCAGCAGCCAAGATTCGGCACCGGGTGAAGAGCAGTACTTC. This gives the protein CASSQDSAPGEEQYF.

Only a few counts were recorded for this clonotype. V usage is TRBV12-3 or TRBV12-4 and J usage is TRBJ2-7; D possibly uses TRBD1 or TRBD2 (5 bases each). The V and J ends lost 4 bases and 5 bases respectively, with 12 bases between them. The CDR3 has 13 amino acids. CDR3 residues: CASSSVRGHEQYF. CDR3 coding DNA: TGTGCCAGCAGTTCTGTGAGGGGCCACGAGCAGTACTTC.

This clonotype was seen more than once but under ten times. The chain couples TRBV29-1 to TRBJ2-7, with 10 bases matching TRBD1. This CDR3 spans 15 amino acids. Germline loops: CDR1 SQVTM, CDR2 ANQGSEA. J gave up 2 bases and V 7 bases, and 11 bases lay outside the gene matches. DNA for the CDR3: TGCAGCGCTGGGGACAGGGGATTGGCGACCTACGAGCAGTACTTC. It specifies CSAGDRGLATYEQYF.

V is TRBV28 and J is TRBJ2-7; TRBD1 is a possible D gene (5 bases). Per germline, CDR1 MDHEN and CDR2 SYDVKM. Trimming left V 5 bases short and J 0 bases short, with 17 bases between. The CDR3 extends over 16 amino acids. CDR3 protein: CASSLATAQISYEQYF. The CDR3, as DNA: TGTGCCAGCAGTCTCGCGACAGCCCAAATCTCCTACGAGCAGTACTTC.

V gene TRBV19 combines with J gene TRBJ2-7, with 9 positions matching TRBD2. Germline V gene sequence: CDR1 LNHDA, CDR2 SQIVND (reference sequence). The trim removed 10 bases at V and 6 bases at J, leaving 13 bases unmatched. The CDR3 is 14 amino acids. CDR3 bases: TGTGCCACCTCTCCTAGCGGGACGATTCTCGAGCAGTACTTC. Residues: CATSPSGTILEQYF.

The V call is TRBV6-1, the J call TRBJ1-3; D is unresolved. The CDR3 covers 17 residues. Germline V CDR1 and CDR2: MNHNS, SASEGT. V was clipped by 6 bases and J by 2 bases, with 20 bases between them. As DNA, the CDR3 is TGTGCCAGCAGCCCACTGCAGCCATTACGCACTGGAAACACCATATATTTT. It yields the protein CASSPLQPLRTGNTIYF.

This clonotype showed up just a few times. This chain uses TRBV11-2 with TRBJ2-3; D gene uncertain. This CDR3 has 16 amino acids. Germline lookup yields CDR1 SGHAT and CDR2 FQNNGV. Trimming pared 5 bases from V and 0 bases from J, leaving 15 bases between. Written as DNA, the CDR3 is TGTGCCAGCAGCCTCTCTGTCTGGGGAAGCACAGATACGCAGTATTTT. Translated: CASSLSVWGSTDTQYF.

This chain's CDR3 is CASSLGRWNQPQHF. CDR3 bases: TGTGCCAGCAGTTTAGGACGCTGGAATCAGCCCCAGCATTTT. The chain has TRBV27 and TRBJ1-5; the D is unclear. The CDR3 length is 14 residues. The V and J ends lost 2 bases and 4 bases respectively, with 9 bases between them. Germline CDR1 and CDR2: MNHEY and SMNVEV (reference sequence).

The V and J genes are TRBV24-1 and TRBJ2-1; D perhaps matches TRBD1 (6 bases). Germline V gene sequence: CDR1 KGHDR, CDR2 SFDVKD. With 6 bases removed from V and 7 bases from J, the gap between germline ends came to 9 bases. This CDR3 has 12 amino acids. For the CDR3, the DNA is TGTGCCACCAGTATAGGGGGAAATGAGCAGTTCTTC. It codes for CATSIGGNEQFF.

This clonotype was seen only once. This chain uses TRBV7-9 with TRBJ2-2; TRBD2 matches 13 bases. Germline loops: CDR1 SEHNR, CDR2 FQNEAQ (reference sequence). CDR3 length: 16 residues. V lost 4 bases and J lost 6; bases outside the gene matches: 5. The CDR3 nucleotides are TGTGCCAGCAGCTATGGACTAGCGGGAGAAGCCGGGGAGCTGTTTTTT. As protein: CASSYGLAGEAGELFF.

The chain recombines TRBV5-6 with TRBJ2-1, with no clear D. Germline CDR1 is SGHDT and CDR2 is YYEEEE. Deletions cut 0 bases from V and 7 bases from J, with 5 bases between. CDR3 length: 12 residues. CDR3 region: CASSLDWNEQFF. The CDR3, as DNA: TGTGCCAGCAGCTTGGATTGGAATGAGCAGTTCTTC.

V gene TRBV28 combines with J gene TRBJ2-7; 12 bases are a match to TRBD2. J was trimmed by 4 bases and V by 5 bases; bases with no gene match: 12. Germline V lookup: CDR1 MDHEN, CDR2 SYDVKM. The CDR3 totals 17 residues. The chain's CDR3 is CASSSIQTSGSTYEQYF. CDR3 sequence (DNA): TGTGCCAGCAGTAGTATTCAGACTAGCGGGAGTACTTACGAGCAGTACTTC.